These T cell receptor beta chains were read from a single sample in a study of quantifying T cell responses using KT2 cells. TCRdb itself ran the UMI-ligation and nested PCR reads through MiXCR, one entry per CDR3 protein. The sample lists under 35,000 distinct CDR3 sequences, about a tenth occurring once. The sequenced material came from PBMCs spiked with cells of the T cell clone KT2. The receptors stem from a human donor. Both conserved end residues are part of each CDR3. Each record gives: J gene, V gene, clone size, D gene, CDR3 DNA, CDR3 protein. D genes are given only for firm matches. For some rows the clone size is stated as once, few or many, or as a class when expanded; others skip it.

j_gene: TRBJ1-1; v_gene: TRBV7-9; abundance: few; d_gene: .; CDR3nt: TGTGCCAGCAGCTTAGTTGAGGAGAAAGCTTTCTTT; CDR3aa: CASSLVEEKAFF
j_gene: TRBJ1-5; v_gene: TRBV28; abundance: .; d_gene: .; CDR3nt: TGTGCCAGCACCGGGGGGGGCTTTCAGCCCCAGCATTTT; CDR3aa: CASTGGGFQPQHF
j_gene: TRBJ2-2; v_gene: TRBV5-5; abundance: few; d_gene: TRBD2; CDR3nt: TGTGCCAGCAGCCCCTGGTCCGGACTAGCGGGGGGGGGAACGGCCGGGGAGCTGTTTTTT; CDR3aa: CASSPWSGLAGGGTAGELFF
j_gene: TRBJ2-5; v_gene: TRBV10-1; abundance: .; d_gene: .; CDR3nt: TGCGCCAGCAGTGAGTCGTCAGGGACGGGGTACCAAGAGACCCAGTACTTC; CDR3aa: CASSESSGTGYQETQYF
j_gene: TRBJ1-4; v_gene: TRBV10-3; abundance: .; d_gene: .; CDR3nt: TGTGCCATCAGTGACAGGGGAGATAATGAAAAACTGTTTTTT; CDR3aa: CAISDRGDNEKLFF
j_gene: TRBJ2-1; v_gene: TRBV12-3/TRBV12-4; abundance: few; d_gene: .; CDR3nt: TGTGCCAGCAGTTTGGTCGGCGAAGCCCATGAGCAGTTCTTC; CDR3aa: CASSLVGEAHEQFF
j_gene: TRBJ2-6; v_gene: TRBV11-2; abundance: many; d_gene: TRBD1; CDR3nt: TGTGCCAGCCGGCCGGGACAGGGGTTCTCTGGGGCCAACGTCCTGACTTTC; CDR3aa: CASRPGQGFSGANVLTF
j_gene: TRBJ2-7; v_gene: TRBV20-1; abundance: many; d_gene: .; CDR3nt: TGCAGTGCTAGAGATGAAATGGAGGGGGGGAGCTCCTACGAGCAGTACTTC; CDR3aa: CSARDEMEGGSSYEQYF
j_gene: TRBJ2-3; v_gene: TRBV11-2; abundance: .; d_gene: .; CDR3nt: TGTGCCAGCAGCTCCCTGAGGGGCCGCACAGATACGCAGTATTTT; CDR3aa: CASSSLRGRTDTQYF
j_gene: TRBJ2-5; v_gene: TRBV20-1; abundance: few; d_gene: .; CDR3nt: TGCAGTGCTAGAGGGGGGGTAGAGACCCAGTACTTC; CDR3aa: CSARGGVETQYF
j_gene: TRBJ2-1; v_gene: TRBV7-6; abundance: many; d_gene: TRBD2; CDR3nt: TGTGCCAGCAGCACCCTTGGCTGGACTAGCGTCACCCTAGTCTCCAATGAGCAGTTCTTC; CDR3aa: CASSTLGWTSVTLVSNEQFF
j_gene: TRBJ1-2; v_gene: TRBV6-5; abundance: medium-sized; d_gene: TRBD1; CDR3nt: TGTGCCAGCAGTTACTCGGGGACAGGGAATTATTATGGCTACACCTTC; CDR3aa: CASSYSGTGNYYGYTF
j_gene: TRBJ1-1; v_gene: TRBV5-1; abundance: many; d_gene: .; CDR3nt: TGCGCCAGCAGCTCCGGGCGGCTTGACACTGAAGCTTTCTTT; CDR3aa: CASSSGRLDTEAFF
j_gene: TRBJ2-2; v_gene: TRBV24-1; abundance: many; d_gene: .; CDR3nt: TGTGCCACCAGTGAGGGGGATTGGTACTCCACCGGGGAGCTGTTTTTT; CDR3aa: CATSEGDWYSTGELFF
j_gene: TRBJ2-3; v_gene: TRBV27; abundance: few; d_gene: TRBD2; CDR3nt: TGTGCCAGCAGTTTATCGTATGGGGGGGTAGATACGCAGTATTTT; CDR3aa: CASSLSYGGVDTQYF
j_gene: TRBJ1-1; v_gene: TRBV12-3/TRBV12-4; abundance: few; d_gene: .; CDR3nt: TGTGCCAGCAGTTTCGTTGGGGCGGACGGCCCCCTGGGATTT; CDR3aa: CASSFVGADGPLGF
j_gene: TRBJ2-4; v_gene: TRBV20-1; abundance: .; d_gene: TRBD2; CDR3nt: TGCAGTGCTAGAATCCATCCGTCTAGCGGCAAAAACATTCAGTACTTC; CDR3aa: CSARIHPSSGKNIQYF
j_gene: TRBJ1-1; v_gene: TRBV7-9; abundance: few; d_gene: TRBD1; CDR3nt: TGTGCCAGCAGCGGGGACAGGGCAGGAGCTTTCTTT; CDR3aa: CASSGDRAGAFF
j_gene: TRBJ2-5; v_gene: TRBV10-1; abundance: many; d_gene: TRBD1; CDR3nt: TGCGCCAGCAGTGGTGCCCTGGCAGGGGGTCGAGAGACCCAGTACTTC; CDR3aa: CASSGALAGGRETQYF
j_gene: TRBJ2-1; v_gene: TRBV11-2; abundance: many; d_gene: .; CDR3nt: TGTGCCACCTCACTCGGGGGCCCCAATGAGCAGTTCTTC; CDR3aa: CATSLGGPNEQFF
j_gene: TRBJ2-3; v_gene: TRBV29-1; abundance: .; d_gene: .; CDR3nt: TGCAGCGTTGAAGGTGCCTGGGCAATTACTAGCACAGATACGCAGTATTTT; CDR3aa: CSVEGAWAITSTDTQYF
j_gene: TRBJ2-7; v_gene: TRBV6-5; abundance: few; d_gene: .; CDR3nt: TGTGCCAGCAGTCCGACCGGAGCCTACGAGCAGTACTTC; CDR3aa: CASSPTGAYEQYF
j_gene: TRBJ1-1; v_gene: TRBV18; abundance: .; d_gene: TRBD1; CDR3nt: TGTGCCAGCTCACCAGACAGGGTGGTTACTGAAGCTTTCTTT; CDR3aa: CASSPDRVVTEAFF
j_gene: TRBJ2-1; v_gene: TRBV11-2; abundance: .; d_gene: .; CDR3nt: TGTGCCAGCAGCCCTGTCTGGCTTCGCCAGTACAATGAGCAGTTCTTC; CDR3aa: CASSPVWLRQYNEQFF
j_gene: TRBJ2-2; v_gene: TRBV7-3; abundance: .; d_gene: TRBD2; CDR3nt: TGTGCCAGCAGCTTAGATGGAGCGGGAGGGAACACCGGGGAGCTGTTTTTT; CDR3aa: CASSLDGAGGNTGELFF
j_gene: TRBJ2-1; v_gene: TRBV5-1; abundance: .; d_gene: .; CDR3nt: TGCGCCAGCAGCTTGGGACAGCCTTACAATGAGCAGTTCTTC; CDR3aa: CASSLGQPYNEQFF
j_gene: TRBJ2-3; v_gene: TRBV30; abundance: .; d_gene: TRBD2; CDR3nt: TGTGCCTGGAGTGGTGGTAGCGGGGAGTCAGATACGCAGTATTTT; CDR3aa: CAWSGGSGESDTQYF
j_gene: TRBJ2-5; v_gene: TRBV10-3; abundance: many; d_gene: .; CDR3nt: TGTGCCATCAGGTCCGGGGACCAAGAGACCCAGTACTTC; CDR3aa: CAIRSGDQETQYF
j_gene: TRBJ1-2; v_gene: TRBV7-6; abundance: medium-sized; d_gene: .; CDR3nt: TGTGCCAGCAGCTTAAGGACACTCACTGGCTACACCTTC; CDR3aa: CASSLRTLTGYTF
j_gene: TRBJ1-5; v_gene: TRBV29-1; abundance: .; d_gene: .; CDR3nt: TGCAGCGCCACACTGGGAGAGGGCAATCAGCCCCAGCATTTT; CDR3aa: CSATLGEGNQPQHF
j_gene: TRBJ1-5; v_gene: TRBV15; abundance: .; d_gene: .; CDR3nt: TGTGCCACCAGCAGAGATTTGGCTCCGAATCAGCCCCAGCATTTT; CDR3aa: CATSRDLAPNQPQHF
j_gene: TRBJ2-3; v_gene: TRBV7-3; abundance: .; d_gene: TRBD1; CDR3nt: TGTGCCAGCAGCTTTCAGGGGGCGAGGGGCACAGATACGCAGTATTTT; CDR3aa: CASSFQGARGTDTQYF
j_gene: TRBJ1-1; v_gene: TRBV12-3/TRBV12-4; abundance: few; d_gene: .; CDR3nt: TGTGCCAGCAGTTTTTTAGGGCTCCCCACTGAAGCTTTCTTT; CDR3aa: CASSFLGLPTEAFF
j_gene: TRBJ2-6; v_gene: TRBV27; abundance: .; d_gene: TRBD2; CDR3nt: TGTGCCAGCACCCCCTCCCTGGGAGGGCCGTTAGGGGCCAACGTCCTGACTTTC; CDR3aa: CASTPSLGGPLGANVLTF
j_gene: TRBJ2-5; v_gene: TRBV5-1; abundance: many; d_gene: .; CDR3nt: TGCGCCAGCAAAAGGCGGGACCTCGGGACCCAGTACTTC; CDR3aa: CASKRRDLGTQYF
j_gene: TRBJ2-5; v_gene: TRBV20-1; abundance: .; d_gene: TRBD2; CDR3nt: TGCAGTGCTCCTAGCGGGGGGCCCCAAGAGACCCAGTACTTC; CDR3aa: CSAPSGGPQETQYF
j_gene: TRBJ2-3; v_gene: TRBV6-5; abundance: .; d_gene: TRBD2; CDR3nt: TGTGCCAGCAGCCGGACTAGCGGGAGTCCAGATACGCAGTATTTT; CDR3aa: CASSRTSGSPDTQYF
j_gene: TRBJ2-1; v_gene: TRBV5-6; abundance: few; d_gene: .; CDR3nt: TGTGCCAGCAGGACCCACCACTCCTACAATGAGCAGTTCTTC; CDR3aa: CASRTHHSYNEQFF
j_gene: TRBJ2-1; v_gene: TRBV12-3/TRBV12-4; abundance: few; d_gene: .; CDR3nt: TGTGCCAGCAGGTGGGGGTGGGGGCGACCGAAGGAGCAGTTCTTC; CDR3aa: CASRWGWGRPKEQFF
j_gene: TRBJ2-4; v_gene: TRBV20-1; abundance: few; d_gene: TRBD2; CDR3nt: TGCAGTGCTAGAGAGGGACTAGCGGTGAAAAACATTCAGTACTTC; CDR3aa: CSAREGLAVKNIQYF
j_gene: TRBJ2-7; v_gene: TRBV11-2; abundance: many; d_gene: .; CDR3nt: TGTGCCAGCAGCTTAATCGGCGGAGGTCCCTACGAGCAGTACTTC; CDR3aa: CASSLIGGGPYEQYF
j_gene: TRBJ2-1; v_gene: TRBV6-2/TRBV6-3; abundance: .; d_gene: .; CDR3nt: TGTGCCAGCAGTTTGGGGTCGGCTTACTCCTACAATGAGCAGTTCTTC; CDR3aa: CASSLGSAYSYNEQFF
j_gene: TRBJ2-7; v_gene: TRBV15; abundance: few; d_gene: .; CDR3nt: TGTGCCACCAGCAGAGGTCGGTACGAGCAGTACTTC; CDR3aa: CATSRGRYEQYF
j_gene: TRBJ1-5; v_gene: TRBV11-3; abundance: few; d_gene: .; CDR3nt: TGTGCCAGCAGCTTTACGTCAGGCCAGCCCCAGCATTTT; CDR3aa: CASSFTSGQPQHF
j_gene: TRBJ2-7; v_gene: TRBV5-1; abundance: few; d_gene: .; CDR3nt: TGCGCCAGCAGCTTGGTCGGCAGGGTGGGCGAGCAGTACTTC; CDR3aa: CASSLVGRVGEQYF
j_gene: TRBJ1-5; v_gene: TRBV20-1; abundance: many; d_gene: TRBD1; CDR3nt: TGCAGTGCTAGACAGGGGGGTCAGCCCCAGCATTTT; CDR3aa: CSARQGGQPQHF
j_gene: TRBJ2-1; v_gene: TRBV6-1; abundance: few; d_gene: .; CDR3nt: TGTGCCAGCAGTACGCCGAGGGGGGGGCTAAGGAATGAGCAGTTCTTC; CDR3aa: CASSTPRGGLRNEQFF
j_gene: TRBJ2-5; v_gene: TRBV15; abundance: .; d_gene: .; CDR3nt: TGTGCCACCAGCAGAGATGGGGGCCTCCAAGAGACCCAGTACTTC; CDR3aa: CATSRDGGLQETQYF
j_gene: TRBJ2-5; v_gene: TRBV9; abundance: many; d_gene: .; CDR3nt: TGTGCCAGCAGCGTAGAATTGAGAGAGACCCAGTACTTC; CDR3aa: CASSVELRETQYF
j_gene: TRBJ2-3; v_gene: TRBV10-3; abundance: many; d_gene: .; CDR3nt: TGTGCCATCAGCTCTAGCACAGATACGCAGTATTTT; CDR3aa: CAISSSTDTQYF
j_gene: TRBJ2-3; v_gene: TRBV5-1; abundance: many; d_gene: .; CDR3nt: TGCGCCAGCAGTAGACGGGTGGGGAGAGATGGGTACACAGATACGCAGTATTTT; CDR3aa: CASSRRVGRDGYTDTQYF
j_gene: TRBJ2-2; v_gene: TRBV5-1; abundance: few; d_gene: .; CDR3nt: TGCGCCAGCAGCACCGGACAGCAAAACACCGGGGAGCTGTTTTTT; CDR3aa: CASSTGQQNTGELFF
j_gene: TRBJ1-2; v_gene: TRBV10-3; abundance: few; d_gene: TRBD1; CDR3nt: TGTGCCATCAGTGTGGGACAGGACGTCTATGGCTACACCTTC; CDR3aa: CAISVGQDVYGYTF
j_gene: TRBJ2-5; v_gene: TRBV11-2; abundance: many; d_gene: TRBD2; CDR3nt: TGTGCCAGCAGCCTTAGCGGGAGGGCCTGGGAGACCCAGTACTTC; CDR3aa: CASSLSGRAWETQYF